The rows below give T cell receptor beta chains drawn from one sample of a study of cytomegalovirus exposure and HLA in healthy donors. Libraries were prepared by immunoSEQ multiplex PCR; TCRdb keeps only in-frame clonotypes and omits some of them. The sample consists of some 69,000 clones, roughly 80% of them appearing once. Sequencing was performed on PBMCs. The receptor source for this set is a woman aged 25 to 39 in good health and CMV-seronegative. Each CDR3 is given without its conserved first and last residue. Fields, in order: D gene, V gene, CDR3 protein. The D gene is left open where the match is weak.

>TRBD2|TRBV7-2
ASSSIAGGQDTQY
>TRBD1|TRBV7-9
ASSLRGGERNTIY
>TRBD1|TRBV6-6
ASSPGQGNTEAF
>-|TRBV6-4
ASSDSAFNTGELF
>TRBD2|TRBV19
ASHRRGLGLAAEIYNEQF
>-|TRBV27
ASSSLRETGYEQY
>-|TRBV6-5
ASSYSADEAF
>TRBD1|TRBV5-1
ASSVGTGGTEAF
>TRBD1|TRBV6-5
ASSLRDRFYNEQF
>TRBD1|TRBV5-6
ASSFRTGQEKLF
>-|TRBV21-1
ASSNYGQRGQPYGYT
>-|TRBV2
ASSDIVGAGLQNTEAF
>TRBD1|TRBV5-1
ASSTGQGMAEAF
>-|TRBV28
ASSSNGGGSESPLH
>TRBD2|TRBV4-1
ASSPRRLAGIYPQRTDTQY
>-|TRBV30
AWRQEYGYT
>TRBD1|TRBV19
ASSIALTGTGVEAF
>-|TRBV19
ASSIDHQGSTYEQY
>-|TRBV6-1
ASMAGGASEKLF
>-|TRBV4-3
ASSQRTGWYADTQY
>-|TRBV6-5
ASSRGLISGNTIY
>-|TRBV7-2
ASSLGLGREKLF
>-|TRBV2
ASRAAQGQNTEAF
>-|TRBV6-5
ASSTGQNYNSPLH
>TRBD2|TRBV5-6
ASSLTSGGPIGYEQY
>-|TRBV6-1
ASSEVGKGRWDGYT
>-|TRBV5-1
ASTPELRGPNTEAF
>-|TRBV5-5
ASSFRQARWNEQF
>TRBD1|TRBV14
ASSPAPGGPEAF
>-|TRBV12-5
ASGLVSLGEPQH
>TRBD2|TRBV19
ASSITGTSGRRGADTQY
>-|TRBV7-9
ASSSPTGLSGELF
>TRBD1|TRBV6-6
ASSTHDRENGYT
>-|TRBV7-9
ASSLDSRGYT
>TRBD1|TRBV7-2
ASSWDRNYGYT
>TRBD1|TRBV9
ASSVARDRNEKLF
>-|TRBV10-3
AISESMTSYT
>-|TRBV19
ASSIPGHDQPQH
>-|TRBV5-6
ASSQLTAFNTEAF
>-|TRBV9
ASSATGSSGNTIY
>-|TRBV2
ASSGKAVRGNTIY
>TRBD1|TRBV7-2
ASSLDRGAYGYT
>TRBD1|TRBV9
ASSGRGQTEAF